The 23 T cell receptor beta chains below all came from one sample that was sequenced in a study of OX40 agonist ivuxolimab in advanced cancers. Profiled with immunoSEQ multiplex PCR; TCRdb holds only in-frame clones, not every one. Here the sample spans 70,000 to 95,000 clones, around 80% being singletons. Material: CD4+ or CD8+ T cells sorted from blood, obtained in a trial of the OX40 agonist ivuxolimab. Receptors were obtained from an adult with an advanced solid tumor such as melanoma, head and neck, liver or kidney cancer.

This chain's CDR3 is CASSLEDRATNEKLFF. The CDR3 DNA follows: TGTGCCAGCAGCTTGGAGGACCGTGCAACTAATGAAAAACTGTTTTTT. The chain links TRBV5-6 to TRBJ1-4; D not resolved. Trimming shortened V by 0 bases and J by 0 bases, and 9 bases separated the two germline ends. In germline, CDR1 is SGHDT, CDR2 YYEEEE. The CDR3 consists of 16 residues. Complete variable domain (other parts from reference TRBV5-6 and TRBJ1-4): DAGVTQSPTHLIKTRGQQVTLRCSPKSGHDTVSWYQQALGQGPQFIFQYYEEEERQRGNFPDRFSGHQFPNYSSELNVNALLLGDSALYLCASSLEDRATNEKLFFGSGTQLSVL.

The J gene is TRBJ2-7, the V gene TRBV7-9; TRBD1 matches at 7 bases. The CDR3 is 13 amino acids. The ends lost 5 bases at V and 1 base at J; junction bases unmatched: 2. Germline V gene lookup returns CDR1 SEHNR and CDR2 FQNEAQ (reference sequence). CDR3 protein: CASSTTGSYEQYF. The CDR3 DNA reads TGTGCCAGCAGCACGACAGGGTCCTACGAGCAGTACTTC.

This clone was counted once. The chain couples TRBV30 to TRBJ2-2, with D perhaps being TRBD1 or TRBD2 (5 bases each). Germline lookup yields CDR1 GTSNPN and CDR2 SVGIG (reference sequence). The CDR3 contains 11 residues. Trimming stripped 4 bases from V and 9 bases from J, with 9 bases between. The CDR3 DNA follows: TGTGCCTGGACTCGGGGCCGGGAGCTGTTTTTT. The encoded protein is CAWTRGRELFF.

The V gene is TRBV7-2, the J gene TRBJ1-4; 7 bases match TRBD1. Germline assignment: CDR1 SGHTA and CDR2 FQGNSA. The CDR3 runs to 15 residues. V was clipped by 4 bases and J by 1 base; unmatched bases: 3. This CDR3 reads CASSSGDRTNEKLFF. Here the CDR3 DNA reads TGTGCCAGCAGCTCAGGGGACAGAACTAATGAAAAACTGTTTTTT.

The rearrangement joins TRBV6-5 to TRBJ1-2; no clear D. Deletions cut 10 bases from V and 4 bases from J, with 13 bases between. Germline V gives CDR1 MNHEY, CDR2 SVGAGI. CDR3 length: 12 residues. DNA of the CDR3: TGTGCCACCCAGGTGGCCTTCTATGGCTACACCTTC. Its translation is CATQVAFYGYTF.

The gene calls are TRBV12-5 and TRBJ2-5; D is perhaps TRBD1 or TRBD2 (6 bases each). V gave up 6 bases and J gave up 5 bases, with 25 bases separating them. The CDR3 is 17 amino acids. Germline CDR1 and CDR2: LGHNT and FRNRAP. The CDR3 DNA follows: TGTGCTAGTGGACCCCCACCTAGGGGGGCTTTTGAGGAGACCCAGTACTTC. Its protein is CASGPPPRGAFEETQYF. The variable domain in full, completed from reference TRBV12-5 and TRBJ2-5, reads DARVTQTPRHKVTEMGQEVTMRCQPILGHNTVFWYRQTMMQGLELLAYFRNRAPLDDSGMPKDRFSAEMPDATLATLKIQPSEPRDSAVYFCASGPPPRGAFEETQYFGPGTRLLVL.

The chain uses TRBV30 and TRBJ2-7, with D unresolved. The CDR3 is 12 amino acids. Germline CDR1 and CDR2: GTSNPN and SVGIG (reference sequence). V lost 2 bases, J lost 7 bases, and 12 bases lay in between. CDR3 protein: CAWSKLGWEQYF. DNA for the CDR3: TGTGCCTGGAGTAAACTCGGGTGGGAGCAGTACTTC.

The chain joins TRBV6-5 to TRBJ1-5; TRBD1 aligns across 7 bases. The trim removed 6 bases at V and 6 bases at J, leaving 5 bases unmatched. The CDR3 has 13 residues. From germline, CDR1 is MNHEY and CDR2 SVGAGI. The CDR3 here is CASRAGGVQPQHF. The CDR3 DNA reads TGTGCCAGCAGGGCAGGGGGGGTTCAGCCCCAGCATTTT.

The V call is TRBV30, the J call TRBJ1-5; D might be TRBD1 (6 bases). The CDR3 spans 13 residues. With 5 bases removed from V and 3 bases from J, the gap between germline ends came to 11 bases. Per the germline V gene, CDR1 is GTSNPN and CDR2 is SVGIG (reference sequence). CDR3: CAWAQGLNQPQHF. The CDR3, as DNA: TGTGCCTGGGCACAGGGCCTCAATCAGCCCCAGCATTTT.

The rearrangement joins TRBV6-4 to TRBJ1-3; D possibly corresponds to TRBD1 (5 bases). Per germline, CDR1 MRHNA and CDR2 SNTAGT. V dropped 6 bases and J dropped 0 bases, with 9 bases sitting between them. The CDR3 is 14 residues long. The CDR3 loop is CASRETASGNTIYF. The CDR3 nucleotides read TGTGCCAGCAGAGAGACAGCCTCTGGAAACACCATATATTTT.

This chain uses TRBV28 with TRBJ1-4, with TRBD1 matching 8 bases. This CDR3 comprises 14 residues. Germline CDR1 and CDR2: MDHEN and SYDVKM. V shed 6 bases and J 8 bases; nucleotides not matched to a gene: 8. The CDR3: CASRPGGAAEKLFF. CDR3 in DNA: TGTGCCAGCAGACCAGGGGGCGCGGCAGAAAAACTGTTTTTT.

V and J are TRBV7-5 and TRBJ2-1; the table names TRBD2, a call not compared with the DNA. TRBV7-5 is shown as a pseudogene. The CDR3 has 16 amino acids. The CDR3: CARSYKTRATRNEQFF. The CDR3 DNA reads as TGTGCCAGAAGCTACAAGACTAGGGCGACACGGAATGAGCAGTTCTTC.

The gene calls are TRBV6-5 and TRBJ1-2, with a tentative D call TRBD1 (6 bases). Germline V gene data show CDR1 as MNHEY and CDR2 as SVGAGI. The CDR3 is 11 amino acids. V was cut by 9 bases and J by 7 bases, with 12 bases left in between. The DNA of the CDR3 is TGTGCCAGTTCGCAGGGGTCTGGCTACACCTTC. Protein: CASSQGSGYTF.

The chain links TRBV5-1 to TRBJ2-3, with 15 bases matching TRBD2. V trimming: 4 bases; J trimming: 5 bases; junction bases outside the gene matches: 5. The CDR3 extends over 16 amino acids. Germline V CDR1 and CDR2: SGHRS, YFSETQ. CDR3 in amino acids: CASSPGLAGGKDTQYF. In DNA form, the CDR3 reads TGCGCCAGCAGCCCGGGACTAGCGGGAGGAAAAGATACGCAGTATTTT.

Only one count was recorded for this clone. The chain is built from TRBV5-4 and TRBJ2-2, with 8 positions matching TRBD1. The V gene's germline CDR1 is SGHNT and CDR2 YYREEE (reference sequence). Unmatched junction bases numbered 7, after V lost 4 bases and J lost 5 bases. The length of the CDR3 is 15 residues. DNA of the CDR3: TGTGCCAGCAGCACAGGGGGTTCTTTAACCGGGGAGCTGTTTTTT. This gives the protein CASSTGGSLTGELFF.

This chain uses TRBV19 with TRBJ2-5, with D tentatively TRBD1 (5 bases). Trimming removed 6 bases at V and 2 bases at J, with 16 bases between. The CDR3 totals 15 residues. CDR1 and CDR2 from the germline V gene are LNHDA and SQIVND (reference sequence). The chain's CDR3 is CASRPQDRRQETQYF. CDR3 in DNA: TGTGCCAGTAGGCCACAGGATCGTCGGCAAGAGACCCAGTACTTC.

The rearrangement links TRBV5-6 to TRBJ1-1, with TRBD1 as a possible D gene (5 bases). V shed 1 base and J shed 4 bases, with 14 bases lying between them. The germline gives CDR1 SGHDT, CDR2 YYEEEE. This CDR3 spans 15 amino acids. The CDR3 protein is CASSLQGRPGTEAFF. CDR3 in DNA: TGTGCCAGCAGCTTGCAGGGAAGGCCTGGCACTGAAGCTTTCTTT. The full variable domain, its missing parts supplied by reference TRBV5-6 and TRBJ1-1, is DAGVTQSPTHLIKTRGQQVTLRCSPKSGHDTVSWYQQALGQGPQFIFQYYEEEERQRGNFPDRFSGHQFPNYSSELNVNALLLGDSALYLCASSLQGRPGTEAFFGQGTRLTVV.

The genes are TRBV6-5 and TRBJ1-2, with a weak D call TRBD1 (5 bases). Trimming took 6 bases from V and 8 from J, leaving 16 bases between them. Germline V gene lookup returns CDR1 MNHEY and CDR2 SVGAGI. The CDR3 is 13 amino acids. The CDR3 DNA reads TGTGCCAGCAGGGGGGACCGAAGAAGGGGCTACACCTTC. It yields the protein CASRGDRRRGYTF.

The chain links TRBV4-1 to TRBJ1-3; no reliable D call. The germline V gene has CDR1 MGHRA and CDR2 YSYEKL. The CDR3 runs 15 residues. Trimming removed 1 base at V and 4 bases at J, with 11 bases between. In DNA form, the CDR3 reads TGCGCCAGCAGCCAAGGACCCCCCAGGGGAAACACCATATATTTT. This encodes CASSQGPPRGNTIYF.

The V and J genes are TRBV18 and TRBJ1-2; 9 nucleotides match TRBD1. Germline lookup yields CDR1 KGHSH and CDR2 LQKENI. The CDR3 runs to 15 residues. V gave up 3 bases and J gave up 2 bases; unmatched junction bases: 4. The chain's CDR3 is CASSPADRGNYGYTF. DNA for the CDR3: TGTGCCAGCTCACCGGCGGACAGGGGAAACTATGGCTACACCTTC.

The rearrangement links TRBV9 to TRBJ1-1, with TRBD1 as a possible D gene (6 bases). Trimming shortened V by 6 bases and J by 1 base, and 13 bases separated the two germline ends. Germline CDR1 and CDR2: SGDLS and YYNGEE. The CDR3 runs 14 residues. CDR3 residues: CASTQAQGNTEAFF. The CDR3, as DNA: TGTGCCAGCACCCAAGCACAGGGGAACACTGAAGCTTTCTTT.

The chain joins TRBV7-9 to TRBJ2-1; 12 bases line up with TRBD2. The CDR3 spans 16 residues. CDR1 is SEHNR, CDR2 FQNEAQ, per germline (reference sequence). V lost 1 base and J lost 9; bases outside the gene matches: 7. The DNA of the CDR3 is TGTGCCAGCAGCTTAGGGGCTAGCGGGAGGGCCGGTGAGCAGTTCTTC. Its protein is CASSLGASGRAGEQFF.

V is TRBV30 and J is TRBJ1-3; D call uncertain. This CDR3 region has 14 residues. V lost 0 bases, J lost 5 bases, and 11 bases lay in between. The germline gives CDR1 GTSNPN, CDR2 SVGIG (reference sequence). The CDR3 here is CAWSVSGGRNTIYF. CDR3 nucleotides: TGTGCCTGGAGTGTTTCAGGTGGGAGAAACACCATATATTTT.